The T cell receptor beta chain under discussion was sequenced for a study of cytomegalovirus exposure and HLA in healthy donors. Study results and limitations: As was reported, the classifier diagnosed cytomegalovirus status with high specificity and sensitivity.

This clone was seen once. What it binds is not known. Germline trimming cut 5 bases from V and 5 bases from J; bases unmatched to any gene: 8. This CDR3 has 15 amino acids. CDR1 SGHTA and CDR2 FQGNSA come from the germline V gene. The PCR employed 60 Vbeta primers together with 13 Jbeta primers. TCRdb's table, derived via immunoSEQ multiplex PCR, lists solely in-frame clones and lacks some. The repertoire consists of some 150,000 clones, with roughly three quarters occurring once and the leading ten covering about 5%. The sequenced sample consisted of PBMCs. The TCR comes from a male donor in good health and CMV-seronegative. The gene calls are TRBV7-2 and TRBJ2-3, with 9 positions matching TRBD2. This chain's CDR3 is CASSRGLAGLDTQYF. Here the CDR3 DNA reads TGTGCCAGCAGCCGAGGGCTAGCGGGGTTAGATACGCAGTATTTT.